The 12 T cell receptor beta chains below were found in one sample sequenced in a study of tumor and adjacent non-tumor tissue in lung cancer. RNA was extracted from bulk tissue without any cell sorting. The library came from three nested PCR rounds adapted from ARM-PCR protocols. Using its own MiXCR run on the multiplex PCR reads, TCRdb lists one record per CDR3 protein. The sample lists 100,000 to 120,000 distinct CDR3 sequences, 84% seen once, with about 23% in the top ten. Sample: lung tumor tissue. Receptor source: a man between 65 and 79 years old with non-small cell lung cancer.

V and J are TRBV29-1 and TRBJ1-2; D remains unclear. The CDR3 covers 13 residues. V lost 7 bases and J lost 1, with 13 bases in between. Germline V gene sequence: CDR1 SQVTM, CDR2 ANQGSEA. CDR3 amino acids: CSAYFLHNYGYTF. CDR3 sequence (DNA): TGCAGCGCTTATTTTCTACATAACTATGGCTACACCTTC.

Details on this clonotype: A read error is likely, as this CDR3 ends without the conserved phenylalanine or tryptophan. This sequence joins TRBV6-2 or TRBV6-3 and TRBJ2-6; D gene uncertain. CDR3 size: 16 residues. Germline lookup yields CDR1 MNHEY and CDR2 SVGEGT. CDR3 residues: CVSSYSGGSGANVLTI. CDR3 coding DNA: TGTGTCAGCAGTTACTCGGGCGGCTCTGGGGCCAACGTCCTGACTATC.

The table lists this clonotype with many counts. The chain joins TRBV5-1 to TRBJ1-2, with D perhaps TRBD1 (5 bases). This CDR3 is 14 amino acids long. Germline V gene sequence: CDR1 SGHRS, CDR2 YFSETQ. Trimming removed 0 bases from V and 7 bases from J, with 13 bases in between. The CDR3: CASSLGQTPGGYTF. CDR3 in DNA: TGCGCCAGCAGCTTGGGACAGACCCCCGGTGGCTACACCTTC.

Comment on this clonotype: The junction does not match germline at one end; this may be a read error. The chain links TRBV6-2 or TRBV6-3 to TRBJ2-1; D ambiguous. The CDR3 has 13 residues. Germline lookup yields CDR1 MNHEY and CDR2 SVGEGT. The CDR3 sequence is CASKRGGYNQQIF. The CDR3 bases are TGTGCCAGCAAGAGAGGCGGTTACAATCAGCAGATCTTC.

This clonotype was seen at least ten times. This rearrangement joins TRBV20-1 to TRBJ2-1, with D perhaps TRBD1 (6 bases). The V gene lost 0 bases and the J gene lost 0 bases, with 12 bases spanning the gap. Germline loops: CDR1 DFQATT, CDR2 SNEGSKA (reference sequence). The CDR3 covers 16 residues. The CDR3 reads CSARDLDRGSYNEQFF. CDR3 DNA sequence: TGCAGTGCTAGAGATCTGGACAGAGGCTCCTACAATGAGCAGTTCTTC.

With respect to this clonotype: A junction boundary mismatches the germline segment, possibly from a read error. The chain uses TRBV6-5 and TRBJ1-6; D perhaps matches TRBD1 (5 bases). This CDR3 has 16 residues. Per germline, CDR1 MNHEY and CDR2 SVGAGI. The CDR3 DNA reads as TGTGCCAGCAGTAAAGCCGGGGCGGAGTTTTATTCACCCCTTCACTTT. Amino acid sequence: CASSKAGAEFYSPLHF.

The chain uses TRBV6-2 or TRBV6-3 and TRBJ2-4, with 7 positions matching TRBD1. This CDR3 is 14 amino acids long. J lost 8 bases, V lost 7 bases, and 11 bases had no gene match. The V gene's germline CDR1 is MNHEY and CDR2 SVGEGT. DNA of the CDR3: TGTGCCAGCACTTCTTTTGGACAGGCGGACATTCAGTACTTC. As protein: CASTSFGQADIQYF.

This clonotype was detected many times. This rearrangement joins TRBV12-3 or TRBV12-4 to TRBJ2-7; tentative D call: TRBD2 (5 bases). Trimming removed 1 base from V and 5 bases from J, with 12 bases in between. This CDR3 has 14 amino acids. CDR3 sequence reads: CASSLGRTLHEQYF. CDR3 coding DNA: TGTGCCAGCAGTTTAGGGCGGACTTTGCACGAGCAGTACTTC.

The chain carries TRBV6-6 and TRBJ1-3; 8 nucleotides align to TRBD1. Unmatched junction bases numbered 12, after V lost 2 bases and J lost 12 bases. The CDR3 has 15 amino acids. Germline V gene lookup returns CDR1 MNHNY and CDR2 SVGAGI (reference sequence). The CDR3 coding sequence is TGTGCCAGCAGTTACACAGGCAGGGGGCAGTCCAACATATATTTT. It translates to CASSYTGRGQSNIYF.

In its sample, this clonotype was seen many times. The chain recombines TRBV6-2 or TRBV6-3 with TRBJ2-7; D perhaps matches TRBD2 (7 bases). The CDR3 covers 13 residues. Per germline, CDR1 MNHEY and CDR2 SVGEGT. V gave up 7 bases and J gave up 3 bases, with 13 bases separating them. The CDR3 protein is CASIRGADYEQYF. The CDR3 bases are TGTGCCAGCATCCGGGGGGCCGACTACGAGCAGTACTTC.

In regard to this clonotype: Without the conserved terminal phenylalanine or tryptophan, this CDR3 likely stems from a read error. This chain connects TRBV6-5 to TRBJ1-1; tentative D call: TRBD1 (5 bases). The V gene's germline CDR1 is MNHEY and CDR2 SVGAGI. The CDR3 has 13 amino acids. Here the CDR3 reads CANSYSAGKGAFL. For the CDR3, the DNA is TGTGCCAACAGTTACTCAGCAGGGAAAGGAGCTTTCCTT.

Concerning this clonotype itself: One junction end disagrees with the germline gene, perhaps due to a read error. The chain carries TRBV11-2 and TRBJ2-1; no clear D gene. The CDR3 has 11 amino acids. Germline V lookup: CDR1 SGHAT, CDR2 FQNNGV. CDR3 sequence (DNA): TGTGCCATCAGCCCTGGCAATGAACAGTTCTTC. Translation: CAISPGNEQFF. Together with reference TRBV11-2 and TRBJ2-1, the CDR3 gives the full variable domain: EAGVAQSPRYKIIEKRQSVAFWCNPISGHATLYWYQQILGQGPKLLIQFQNNGVVDDSQLPKDRFSAERLKGVDSTLKIQPAKLEDSAVYLCAISPGNEQFFGPGTRLTVL.